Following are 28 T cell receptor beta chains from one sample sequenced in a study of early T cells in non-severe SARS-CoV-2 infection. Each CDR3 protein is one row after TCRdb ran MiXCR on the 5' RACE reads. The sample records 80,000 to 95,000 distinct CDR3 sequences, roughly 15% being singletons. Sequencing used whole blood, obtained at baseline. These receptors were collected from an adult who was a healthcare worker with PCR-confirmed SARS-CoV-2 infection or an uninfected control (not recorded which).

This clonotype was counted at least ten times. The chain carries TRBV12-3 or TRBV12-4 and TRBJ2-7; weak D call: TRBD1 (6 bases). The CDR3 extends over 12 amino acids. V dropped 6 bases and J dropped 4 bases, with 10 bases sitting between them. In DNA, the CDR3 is TGTGCCAGCAGCTTGGACAGATACGAGCAGTACTTC. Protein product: CASSLDRYEQYF.

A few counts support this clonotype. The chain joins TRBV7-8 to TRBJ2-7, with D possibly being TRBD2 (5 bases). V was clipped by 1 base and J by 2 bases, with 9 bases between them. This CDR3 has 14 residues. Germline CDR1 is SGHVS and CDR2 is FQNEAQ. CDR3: CASSLGVAPYEQYF. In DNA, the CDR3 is TGTGCCAGCAGCTTAGGTGTAGCGCCCTACGAGCAGTACTTC.

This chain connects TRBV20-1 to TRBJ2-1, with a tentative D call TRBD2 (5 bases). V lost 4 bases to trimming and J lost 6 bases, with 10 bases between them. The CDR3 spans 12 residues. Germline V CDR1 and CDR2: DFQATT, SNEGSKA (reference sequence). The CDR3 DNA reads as TGCAGTGCTAAAGACTATCTCAATGAGCAGTTCTTC. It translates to CSAKDYLNEQFF.

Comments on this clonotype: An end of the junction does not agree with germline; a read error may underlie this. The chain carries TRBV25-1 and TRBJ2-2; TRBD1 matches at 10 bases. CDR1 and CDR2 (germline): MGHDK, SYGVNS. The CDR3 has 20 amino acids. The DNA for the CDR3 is TGTGCCAGCAGTGGCTTTGGGGGACAGGGGCTATCGGGGAACAGCGGGGAGCTGTTTTTT. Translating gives CASSGFGGQGLSGNSGELFF.

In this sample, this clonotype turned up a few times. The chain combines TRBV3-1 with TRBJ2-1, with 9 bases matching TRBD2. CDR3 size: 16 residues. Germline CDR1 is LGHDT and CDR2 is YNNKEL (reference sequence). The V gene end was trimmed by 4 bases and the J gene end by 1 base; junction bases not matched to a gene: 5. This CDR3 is CASSRTLAGSYNEQFF. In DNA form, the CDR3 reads TGTGCCAGCAGCCGAACCCTAGCGGGGTCCTACAATGAGCAGTTCTTC.

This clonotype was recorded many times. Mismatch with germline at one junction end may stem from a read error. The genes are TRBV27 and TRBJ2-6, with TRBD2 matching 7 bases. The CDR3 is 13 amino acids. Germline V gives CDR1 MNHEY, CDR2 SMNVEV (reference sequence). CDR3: CASSVGGGNVLTF. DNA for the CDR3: TGTGCCAGCAGCGTTGGGGGGGGCAACGTCCTGACTTTC.

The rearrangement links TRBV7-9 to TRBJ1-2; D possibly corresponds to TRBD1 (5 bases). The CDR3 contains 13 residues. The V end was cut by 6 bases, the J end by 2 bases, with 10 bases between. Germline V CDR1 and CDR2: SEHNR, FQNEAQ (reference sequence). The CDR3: CASSEGRNYGYTF. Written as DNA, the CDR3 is TGTGCCAGCAGTGAGGGGCGCAACTATGGCTACACCTTC. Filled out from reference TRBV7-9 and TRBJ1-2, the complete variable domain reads DTGVSQNPRHKITKRGQNVTFRCDPISEHNRLYWYRQTLGQGPEFLTYFQNEAQLEKSRLLSDRFSAERPKGSFSTLEIQRTEQGDSAMYLCASSEGRNYGYTFGSGTRLTVV.

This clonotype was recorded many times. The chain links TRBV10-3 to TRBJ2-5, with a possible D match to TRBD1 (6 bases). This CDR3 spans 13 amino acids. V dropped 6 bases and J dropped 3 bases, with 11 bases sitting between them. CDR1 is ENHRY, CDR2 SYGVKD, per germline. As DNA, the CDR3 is TGTGCCATCAGCTCCGGACAGAAAGAGACCCAGTACTTC. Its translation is CAISSGQKETQYF.

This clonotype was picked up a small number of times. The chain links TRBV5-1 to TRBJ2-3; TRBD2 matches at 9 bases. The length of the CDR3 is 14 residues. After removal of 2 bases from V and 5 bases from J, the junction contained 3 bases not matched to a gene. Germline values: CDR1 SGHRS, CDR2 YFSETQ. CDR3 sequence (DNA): TGCGCCAGCAGCTTCGCGGGAGGGCAAGATACGCAGTATTTT. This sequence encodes CASSFAGGQDTQYF.

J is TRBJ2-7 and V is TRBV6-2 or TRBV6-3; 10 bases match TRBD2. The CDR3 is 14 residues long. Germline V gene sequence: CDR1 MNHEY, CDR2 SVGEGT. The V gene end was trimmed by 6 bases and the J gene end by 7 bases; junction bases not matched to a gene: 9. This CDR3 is CASRGAGGPREQYF. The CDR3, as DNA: TGTGCCAGCAGGGGAGCGGGAGGGCCGCGAGAGCAGTACTTC.

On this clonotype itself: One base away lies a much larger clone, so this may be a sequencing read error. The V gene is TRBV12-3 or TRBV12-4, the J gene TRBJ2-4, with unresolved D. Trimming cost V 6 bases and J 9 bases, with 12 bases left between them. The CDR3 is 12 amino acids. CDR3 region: CASRDGRSIQYF. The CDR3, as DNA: TGTGCCAGCAGGGACGGTCGGAGCATTCAGTACTTC.

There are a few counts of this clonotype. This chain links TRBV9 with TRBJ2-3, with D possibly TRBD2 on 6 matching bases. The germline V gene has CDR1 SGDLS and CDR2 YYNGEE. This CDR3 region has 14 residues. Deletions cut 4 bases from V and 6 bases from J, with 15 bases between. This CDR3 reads CASSLLARPDTQYF. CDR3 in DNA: TGTGCCAGCAGCCTCCTAGCGCGGCCGGATACGCAGTATTTT.

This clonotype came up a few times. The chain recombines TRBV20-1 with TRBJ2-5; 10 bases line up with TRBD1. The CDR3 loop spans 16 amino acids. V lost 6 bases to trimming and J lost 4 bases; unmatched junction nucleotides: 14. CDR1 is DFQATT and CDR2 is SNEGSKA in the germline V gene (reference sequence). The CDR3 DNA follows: TGCAGTGCCCCCCTCTCGGTGACAGGGGGCCCAGAGACCCAGTACTTC. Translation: CSAPLSVTGGPETQYF.

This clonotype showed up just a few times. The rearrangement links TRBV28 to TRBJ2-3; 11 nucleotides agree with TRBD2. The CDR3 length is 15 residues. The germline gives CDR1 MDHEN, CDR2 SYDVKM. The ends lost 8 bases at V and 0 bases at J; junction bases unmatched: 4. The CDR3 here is CASGRTSGSTDTQYF. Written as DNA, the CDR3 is TGTGCCAGCGGCCGGACTAGCGGGAGCACAGATACGCAGTATTTT.

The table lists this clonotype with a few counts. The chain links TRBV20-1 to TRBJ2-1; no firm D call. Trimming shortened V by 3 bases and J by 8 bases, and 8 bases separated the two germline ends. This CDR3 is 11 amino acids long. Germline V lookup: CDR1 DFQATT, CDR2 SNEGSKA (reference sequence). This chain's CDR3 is CSARAWHEQFF. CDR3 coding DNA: TGCAGTGCTAGGGCCTGGCATGAGCAGTTCTTC.

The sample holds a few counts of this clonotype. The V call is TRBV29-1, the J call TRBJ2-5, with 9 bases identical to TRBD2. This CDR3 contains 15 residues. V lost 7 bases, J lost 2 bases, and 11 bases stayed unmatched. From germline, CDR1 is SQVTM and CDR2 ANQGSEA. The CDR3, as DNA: TGCAGCGCGATACCGACTAGCGGTACTCAAGAGACCCAGTACTTC. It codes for CSAIPTSGTQETQYF.

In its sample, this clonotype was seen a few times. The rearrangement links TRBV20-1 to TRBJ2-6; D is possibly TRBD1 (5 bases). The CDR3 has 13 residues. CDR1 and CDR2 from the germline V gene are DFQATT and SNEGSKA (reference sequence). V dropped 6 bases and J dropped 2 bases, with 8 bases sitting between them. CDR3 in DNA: TGCAGTGCCCAGGGTCCTGGGGCCAACGTCCTGACTTTC. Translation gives CSAQGPGANVLTF.

The CDR3 spells CASSDGQINQPQHF. The DNA for the CDR3 is TGTGCCAGCAGTGACGGACAGATCAATCAGCCCCAGCATTTT. The chain has TRBV6-1 and TRBJ1-5; D perhaps matches TRBD1 (6 bases). This CDR3 comprises 14 residues. V was pared by 3 bases and J by 3 bases, with 9 bases between. The germline gives CDR1 MNHNS, CDR2 SASEGT.

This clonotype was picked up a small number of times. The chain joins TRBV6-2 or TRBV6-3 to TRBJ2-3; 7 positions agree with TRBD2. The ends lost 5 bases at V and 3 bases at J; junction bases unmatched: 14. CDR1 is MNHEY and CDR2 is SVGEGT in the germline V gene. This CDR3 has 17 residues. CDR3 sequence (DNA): TGTGCCAGCAGTCACAGTTCATGGCGCGGGAGAACAGATACGCAGTATTTT. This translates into CASSHSSWRGRTDTQYF.

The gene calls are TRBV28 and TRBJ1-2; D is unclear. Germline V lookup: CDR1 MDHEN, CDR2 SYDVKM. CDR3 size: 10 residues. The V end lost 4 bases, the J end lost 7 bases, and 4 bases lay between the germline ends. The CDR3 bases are TGTGCCAGCAGTTCAGCTGGCTACACCTTC. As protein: CASSSAGYTF.

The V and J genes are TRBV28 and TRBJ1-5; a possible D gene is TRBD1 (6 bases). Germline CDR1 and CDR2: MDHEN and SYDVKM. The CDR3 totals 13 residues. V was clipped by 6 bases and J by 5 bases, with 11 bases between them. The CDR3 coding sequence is TGTGCCAGCAGACAGGGACTACATCAGCCCCAGCATTTT. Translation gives CASRQGLHQPQHF.

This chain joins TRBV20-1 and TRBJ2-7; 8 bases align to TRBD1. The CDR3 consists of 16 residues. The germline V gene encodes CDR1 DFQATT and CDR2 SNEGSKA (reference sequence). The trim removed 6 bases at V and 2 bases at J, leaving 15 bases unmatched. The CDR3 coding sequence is TGCAGTGCCCACCCCACCTACAGGGGGAATACCTACGAGCAGTACTTC. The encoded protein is CSAHPTYRGNTYEQYF.

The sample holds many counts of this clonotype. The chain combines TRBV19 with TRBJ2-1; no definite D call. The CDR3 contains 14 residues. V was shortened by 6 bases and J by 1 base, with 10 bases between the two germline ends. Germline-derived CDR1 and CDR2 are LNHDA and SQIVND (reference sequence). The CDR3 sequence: CASSPAGSYNEQFF. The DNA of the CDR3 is TGTGCCAGTAGCCCCGCTGGGTCCTACAATGAGCAGTTCTTC.

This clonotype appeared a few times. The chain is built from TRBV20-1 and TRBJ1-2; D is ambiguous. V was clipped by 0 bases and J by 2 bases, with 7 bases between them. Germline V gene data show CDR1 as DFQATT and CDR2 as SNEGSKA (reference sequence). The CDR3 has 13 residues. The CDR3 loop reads CSARDIGNYGYTF. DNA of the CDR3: TGCAGTGCTAGAGATATTGGGAACTATGGCTACACCTTC.

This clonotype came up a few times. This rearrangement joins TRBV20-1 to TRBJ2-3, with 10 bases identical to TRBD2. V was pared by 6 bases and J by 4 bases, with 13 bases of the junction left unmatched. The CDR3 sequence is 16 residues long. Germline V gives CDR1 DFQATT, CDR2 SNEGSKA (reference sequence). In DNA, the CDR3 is TGCAGTGCCCCTCGGACTAGCGGCGGACCCCCAGATACGCAGTATTTT. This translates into CSAPRTSGGPPDTQYF.

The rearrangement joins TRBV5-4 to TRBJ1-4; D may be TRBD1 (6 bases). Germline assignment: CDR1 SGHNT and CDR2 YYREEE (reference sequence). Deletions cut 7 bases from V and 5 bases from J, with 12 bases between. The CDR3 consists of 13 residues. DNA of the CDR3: TGTGCCAGCGCGGGGGGGCAGAATGAAAAACTGTTTTTT. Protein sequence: CASAGGQNEKLFF.

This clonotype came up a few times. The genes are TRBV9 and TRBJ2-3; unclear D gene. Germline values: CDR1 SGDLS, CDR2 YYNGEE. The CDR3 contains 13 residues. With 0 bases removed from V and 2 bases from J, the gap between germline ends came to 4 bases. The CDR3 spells CASSVATTDTQYF. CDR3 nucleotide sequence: TGTGCCAGCAGCGTAGCGACCACAGATACGCAGTATTTT.

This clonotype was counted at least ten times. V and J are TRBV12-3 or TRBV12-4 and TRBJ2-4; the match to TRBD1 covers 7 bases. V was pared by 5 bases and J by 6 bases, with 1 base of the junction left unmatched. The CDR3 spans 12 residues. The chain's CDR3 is CASSGDRNIQYF. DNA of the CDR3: TGTGCCAGCAGTGGGGACAGAAACATTCAGTACTTC.